This TCR beta chain was sequenced for a study of cytomegalovirus exposure and HLA in healthy donors. Though nominally healthy at sampling, donors likely had unrecorded immune exposures. With 60 Vbeta and 13 Jbeta primers, the PCR was carried out. The repertoire was sequenced with immunoSEQ multiplex PCR; TCRdb's copy has only in-frame clones and lacks some. The data contain 110,000 or so clones, under 90% of them singletons. This clone has a single count. Specimen: PBMCs. The receptor was derived from a woman between 18 and 29 years old in good health and CMV-seronegative.

CDR3 protein: CASSPSGQGRHEQYF. The DNA of the CDR3 is TGTGCCAGCAGTCCCAGTGGACAGGGGCGGCACGAGCAGTACTTC. The chain recombines TRBV27 with TRBJ2-7; TRBD1 aligns across 9 bases. This CDR3 contains 15 residues. Germline lookup yields CDR1 MNHEY and CDR2 SMNVEV (reference sequence). V lost 5 bases, J lost 5 bases, and 10 bases stayed unmatched.